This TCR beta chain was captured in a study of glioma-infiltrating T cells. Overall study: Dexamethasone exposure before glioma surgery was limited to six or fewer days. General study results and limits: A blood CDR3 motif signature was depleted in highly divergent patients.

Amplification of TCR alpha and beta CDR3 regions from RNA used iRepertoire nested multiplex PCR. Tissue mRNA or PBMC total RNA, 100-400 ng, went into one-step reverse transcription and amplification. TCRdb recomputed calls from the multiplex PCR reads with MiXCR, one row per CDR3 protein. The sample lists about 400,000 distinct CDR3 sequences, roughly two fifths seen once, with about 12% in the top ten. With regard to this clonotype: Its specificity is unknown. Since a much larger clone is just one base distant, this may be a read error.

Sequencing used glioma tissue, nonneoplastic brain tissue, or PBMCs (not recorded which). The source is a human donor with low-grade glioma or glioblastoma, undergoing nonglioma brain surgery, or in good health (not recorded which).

The CDR3 DNA reads as TGTGCCAGCACCCTGACTAGCGGGTACAGTGAGCAGTTCTTC. Protein sequence: CASTLTSGYSEQFF. This rearrangement joins TRBV12-3 or TRBV12-4 to TRBJ2-1, with 10 bases that match TRBD2. There are 14 residues in the CDR3.